This T cell receptor beta chain came from a study of blood T cells in healthy people across ages (dated by TCRdb to the mid-2010s). Looking at the study overall: Template switching captured roughly one uniquely barcoded TCR beta cDNA molecule per two T cells in model experiments. The study measured age-related changes in TCR beta repertoire diversity using deep sequencing normalized with unique cDNA molecular identifiers. The donors were split into four age groups: young (average around 15 years), middle-aged (about 40), aged (more than 60) and long-lived (roughly 77). To avoid experimental bias, donors of different ages were distributed randomly across sequencing lanes. Two additional independent replicas of 1 million unique cDNA reads from the same blood draw were analyzed for two donors (one aged 18 to 30 and one aged 80 or older).

The cysteine opens and the phenylalanine closes a CDR3 of 14 amino acids. Of the read, only the CDR3 DNA is kept; its 42 bases are in frame from base 1. The junction shows trimming of 4 bases on V and 5 bases on J, and the gene matches do not reach 6 bases of it. Per the germline V gene, ENHRY is the CDR1 and SYGVKD is the CDR2. Broader findings and caveats from the paper: Compared with the aged group, the long-lived group had more naive CD4+ T cells, fewer expanded clones and increased TCR diversity, a pattern suggesting age selection. There was a strong correlation between observed TCR beta diversity and the percentage of naive T cells measured by flow cytometry. Observed TCR beta diversity per million T cells fell roughly linearly with age, and a significant reduction was already apparent by age approximately 41. Conclusive comparison of naive and antigen-experienced compartments was prevented by the profiling of bulk unsorted PBMCs. The CMV infection status of donors was not known, potentially confounding age-related changes in expanded clonotypes. Estimates of total diversity based on one million sequenced T cells were regarded as lower bounds and as underestimates.

The donors were roughly 40 Caucasian individuals from Russia, aged 6 to 90 years, who were systemically healthy. Each donor gave approximately 9.3 milliliters of peripheral blood, collected into EDTA-treated Vacutainer tubes. PBMCs were isolated by Ficoll-Paque density-gradient centrifugation, with at least 6 million obtained per sample. Total RNA was extracted from PBMCs with Trizol reagent, with at least 5.5 micrograms obtained per sample. For every donor, an aliquot of PBMCs went through flow cytometry to measure the percentages of naive CD45RAhigh/CD27high T cells. There are many counts of this clonotype. Its antigen remains undetermined. No clone much larger than this one lies a single base away; base qualities are absent. Libraries came from 5' RACE. The reads were generated on an Illumina HiSeq 2500. A second PCR of about 7 to 12 cycles was run with a J-beta primer mix and a sample-barcoded 5' primer. A unique molecular identifier was introduced onto each TCR beta cDNA molecule by a template-switch 5' adaptor carrying 12 random nucleotides. Each sample yielded at least 3 million CDR3-containing paired-end reads. The Mint cDNA synthesis kit, primed by a TRBC-specific oligonucleotide, was used to synthesize first-strand cDNA from all RNA. After uracil-DNA glycosylase treatment, a first 18-cycle PCR used universal primers M1SS and BC2_uni_R on all cDNA. The authors' pipeline ran thus. Normalization of each sample was performed by random selection of 1 million high-quality reads, each carrying a distinct molecular identifier. Instead of being binned into consensus sequences, reads that shared molecular identifiers were thrown out. MiTCR, set to a Q25 quality threshold and the strictest error-elimination algorithm, was used for CDR3 identification, clonotype clustering and error correction. A nonparametric unseen species model using Euler transformation provided a lower-bound estimate of total TCR beta diversity. The raw public reads went through TCRdb reprocessing: fastp at Q25, MiXCR clone calling, in-frame beta chains kept. Every entry covers one CDR3 protein and lists the most common genes and DNA from its rows. The V and J calls were determined by TCRdb, not by the authors. In this sample the table shows approximately 1.5 million distinct CDR3 sequences, about 32% of which occur a single time. The top ten clones comprise approximately 11% of the sample.

The source is a woman in her 30s in good health. Sequenced sample: blood. The chain links TRBV10-3 with TRBJ2-7, with TRBD1 identical over 9 junction bases. The CDR3 here reads CAISGGNRGHEQYF. The nucleotide sequence is TGTGCCATCAGTGGGGGGAACAGGGGGCACGAGCAGTACTTC.